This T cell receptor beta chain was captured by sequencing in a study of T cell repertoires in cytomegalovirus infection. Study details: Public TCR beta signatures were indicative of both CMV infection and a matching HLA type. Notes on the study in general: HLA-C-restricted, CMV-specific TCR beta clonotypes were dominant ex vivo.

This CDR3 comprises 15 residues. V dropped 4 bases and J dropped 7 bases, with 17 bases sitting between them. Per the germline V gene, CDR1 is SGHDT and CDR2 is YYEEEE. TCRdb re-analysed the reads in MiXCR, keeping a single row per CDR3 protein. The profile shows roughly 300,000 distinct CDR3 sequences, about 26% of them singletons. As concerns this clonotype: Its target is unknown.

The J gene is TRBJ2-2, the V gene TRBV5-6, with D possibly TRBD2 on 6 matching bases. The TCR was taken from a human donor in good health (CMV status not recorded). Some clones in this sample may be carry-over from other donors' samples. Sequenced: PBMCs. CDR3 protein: CASSRLVSSGGELFF. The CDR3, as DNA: TGTGCCAGCAGCCGACTAGTATCGAGTGGCGGGGAGCTGTTTTTT. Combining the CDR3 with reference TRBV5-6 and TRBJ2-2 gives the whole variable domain DAGVTQSPTHLIKTRGQQVTLRCSPKSGHDTVSWYQQALGQGPQFIFQYYEEEERQRGNFPDRFSGHQFPNYSSELNVNALLLGDSALYLCASSRLVSSGGELFFGEGSRLTVL.